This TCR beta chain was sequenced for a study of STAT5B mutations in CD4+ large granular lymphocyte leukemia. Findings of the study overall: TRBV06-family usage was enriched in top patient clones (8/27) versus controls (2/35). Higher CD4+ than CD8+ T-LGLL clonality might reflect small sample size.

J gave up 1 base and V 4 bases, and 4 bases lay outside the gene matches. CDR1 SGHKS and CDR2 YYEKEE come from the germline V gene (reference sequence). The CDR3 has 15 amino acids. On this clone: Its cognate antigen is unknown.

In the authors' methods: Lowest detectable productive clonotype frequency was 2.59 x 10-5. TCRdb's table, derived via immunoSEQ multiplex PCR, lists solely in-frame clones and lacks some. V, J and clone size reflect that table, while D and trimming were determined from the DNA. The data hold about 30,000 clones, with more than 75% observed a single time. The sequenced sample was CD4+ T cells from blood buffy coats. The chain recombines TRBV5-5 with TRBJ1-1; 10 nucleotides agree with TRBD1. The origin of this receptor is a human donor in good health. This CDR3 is CASSRQGARNTEAFF. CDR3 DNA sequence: TGTGCCAGCAGCCGACAGGGGGCAAGGAACACTGAAGCTTTCTTT.